This entry is about one T cell receptor (beta chain). Antigen specificity is unknown. Per germline, CDR1 MNHNS and CDR2 SASEGT. V was shortened by 8 bases and J by 4 bases, with 11 bases between the two germline ends. The CDR3 runs 12 residues. This sample stems from a study of cytomegalovirus exposure and HLA in healthy donors. This PCR relied on a set of 60 Vbeta primers and 13 Jbeta primers. Clones were read by immunoSEQ multiplex PCR, and TCRdb kept only the in-frame ones, dropping some. This table lists 120,000 to 150,000 clones. Regarding the study as a whole: Trimming of TCR beta V- and J-genes showed a link, identified in a later analysis, to a missense DCLRE1C variant.

The sequence was obtained from a woman between 50 and 59 years old in good health and CMV-seronegative. The chain links TRBV6-1 to TRBJ1-2, with D possibly TRBD1 on 6 matching bases. The sample taken for sequencing was PBMCs. The CDR3: CASQDSSYGYTF. The CDR3 coding sequence is TGTGCCAGCCAGGACAGCAGCTATGGCTACACCTTC.